The clone carrying this T cell receptor (beta chain) has just a few counts. The target antigen is unknown. The DNA is left out, because the CDR3 cannot be placed on it with certainty; the CDR3 is given as TCRdb lists it. Authors of the study amplified TCR beta CDR3 regions from RNA transcripts. TCR CDR3 regions were first amplified by RT-PCR with HTBI primers. One entry per CDR3 protein results from TCRdb running MiXCR on the multiplex PCR reads. The sample includes roughly 100,000 distinct CDR3 sequences, just over 50% of them seen just once. The data were obtained in a study of T cells in Graves' hyperthyroidism and ophthalmopathy. The wider study: Upon initial diagnosis and before any treatment, peripheral blood was collected. The study's findings and limits: Ophthalmopathy and stable hyperthyroidism were told apart by a 13 V-J model.

Graves' hyperthyroidism is called stable when ophthalmopathy does not progress within 18 months. Sequencing was performed on blood. The receptor was derived from a middle-aged woman with Graves' hyperthyroidism.

CDR3 sequence reads: CSVWTGFGAGAYEQYF. The V gene is TRBV29-1, the J gene TRBJ2-7; TRBD1 reflects the table's D call only, with no check against the DNA. The CDR3 length equals 16 residues, ends included. Germline CDR1 reads SQVTM; CDR2 reads ANQGSEA.